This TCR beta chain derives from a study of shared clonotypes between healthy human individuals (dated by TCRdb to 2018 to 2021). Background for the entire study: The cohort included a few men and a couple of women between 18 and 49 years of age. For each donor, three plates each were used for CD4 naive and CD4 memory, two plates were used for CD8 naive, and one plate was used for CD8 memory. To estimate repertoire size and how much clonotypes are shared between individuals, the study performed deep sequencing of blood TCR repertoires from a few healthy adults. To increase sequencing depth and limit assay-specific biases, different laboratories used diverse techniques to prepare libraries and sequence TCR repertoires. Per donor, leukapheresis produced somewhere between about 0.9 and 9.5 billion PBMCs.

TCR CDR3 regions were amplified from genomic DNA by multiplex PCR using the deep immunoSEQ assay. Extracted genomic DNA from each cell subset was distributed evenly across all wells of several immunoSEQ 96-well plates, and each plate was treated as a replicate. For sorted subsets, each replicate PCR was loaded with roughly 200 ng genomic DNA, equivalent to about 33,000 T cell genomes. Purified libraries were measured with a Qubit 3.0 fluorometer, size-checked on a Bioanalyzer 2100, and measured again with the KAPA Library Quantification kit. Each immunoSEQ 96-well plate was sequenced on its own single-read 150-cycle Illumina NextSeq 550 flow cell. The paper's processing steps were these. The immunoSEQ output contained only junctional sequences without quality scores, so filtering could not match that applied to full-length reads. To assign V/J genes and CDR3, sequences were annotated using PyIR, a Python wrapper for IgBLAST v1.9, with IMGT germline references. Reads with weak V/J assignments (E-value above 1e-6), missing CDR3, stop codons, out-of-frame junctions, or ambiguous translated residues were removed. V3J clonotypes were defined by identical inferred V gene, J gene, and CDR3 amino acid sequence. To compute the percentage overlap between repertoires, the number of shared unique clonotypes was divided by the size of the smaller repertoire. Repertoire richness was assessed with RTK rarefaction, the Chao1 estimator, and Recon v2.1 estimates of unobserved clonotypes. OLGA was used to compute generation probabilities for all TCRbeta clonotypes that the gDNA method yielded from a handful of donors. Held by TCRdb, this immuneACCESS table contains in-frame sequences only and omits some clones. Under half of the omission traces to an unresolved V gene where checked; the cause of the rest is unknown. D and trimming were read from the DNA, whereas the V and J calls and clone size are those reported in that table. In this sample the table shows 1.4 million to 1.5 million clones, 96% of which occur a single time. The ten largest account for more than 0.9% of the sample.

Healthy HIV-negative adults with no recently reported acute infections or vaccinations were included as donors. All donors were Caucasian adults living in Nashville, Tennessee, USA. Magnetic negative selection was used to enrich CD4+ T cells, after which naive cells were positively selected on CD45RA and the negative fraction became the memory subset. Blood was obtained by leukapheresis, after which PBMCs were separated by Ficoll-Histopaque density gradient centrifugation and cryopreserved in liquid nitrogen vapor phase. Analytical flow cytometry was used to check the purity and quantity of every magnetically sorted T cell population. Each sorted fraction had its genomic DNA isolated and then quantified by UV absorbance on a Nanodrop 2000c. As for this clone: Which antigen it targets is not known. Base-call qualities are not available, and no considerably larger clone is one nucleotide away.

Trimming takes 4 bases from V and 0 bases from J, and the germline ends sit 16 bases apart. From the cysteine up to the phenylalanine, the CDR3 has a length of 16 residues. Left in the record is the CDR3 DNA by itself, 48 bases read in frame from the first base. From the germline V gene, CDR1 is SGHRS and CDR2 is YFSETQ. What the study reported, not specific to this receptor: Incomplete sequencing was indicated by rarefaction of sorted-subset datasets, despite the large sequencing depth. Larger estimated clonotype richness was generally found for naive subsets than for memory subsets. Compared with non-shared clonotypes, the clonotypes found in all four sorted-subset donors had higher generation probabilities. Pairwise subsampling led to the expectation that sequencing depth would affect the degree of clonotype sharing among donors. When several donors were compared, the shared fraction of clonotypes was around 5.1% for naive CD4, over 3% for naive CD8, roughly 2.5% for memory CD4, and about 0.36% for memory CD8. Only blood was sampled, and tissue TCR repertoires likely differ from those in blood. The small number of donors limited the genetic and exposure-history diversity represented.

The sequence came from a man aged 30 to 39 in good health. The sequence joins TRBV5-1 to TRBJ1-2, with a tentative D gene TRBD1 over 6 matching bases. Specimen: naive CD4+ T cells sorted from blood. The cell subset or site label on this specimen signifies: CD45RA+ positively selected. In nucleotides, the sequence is TGCGCCAGCAGCCCGAAATCGACAGGACCTAACTATGGCTACACCTTC. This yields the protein CASSPKSTGPNYGYTF. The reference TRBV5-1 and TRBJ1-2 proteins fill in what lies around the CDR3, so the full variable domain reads KAGVTQTPRYLIKTRGQQVTLSCSPISGHRSVSWYQQTPGQGLQFLFEYFSETQRNKGNFPGRFSGRQFSNSRSEMNVSTLELGDSALYLCASSPKSTGPNYGYTFGSGTRLTVV.